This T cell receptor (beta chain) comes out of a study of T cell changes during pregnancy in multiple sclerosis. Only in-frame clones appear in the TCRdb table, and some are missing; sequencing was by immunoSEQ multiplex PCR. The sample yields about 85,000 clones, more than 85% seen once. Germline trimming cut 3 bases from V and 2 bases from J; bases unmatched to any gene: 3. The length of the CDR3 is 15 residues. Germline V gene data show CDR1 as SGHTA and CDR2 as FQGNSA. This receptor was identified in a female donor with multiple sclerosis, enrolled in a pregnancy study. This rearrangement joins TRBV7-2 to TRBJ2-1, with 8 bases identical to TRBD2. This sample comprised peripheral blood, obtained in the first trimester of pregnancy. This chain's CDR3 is CASSLGGRTYNEQFF. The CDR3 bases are TGTGCCAGCAGCTTGGGCGGGAGGACCTACAATGAGCAGTTCTTC.